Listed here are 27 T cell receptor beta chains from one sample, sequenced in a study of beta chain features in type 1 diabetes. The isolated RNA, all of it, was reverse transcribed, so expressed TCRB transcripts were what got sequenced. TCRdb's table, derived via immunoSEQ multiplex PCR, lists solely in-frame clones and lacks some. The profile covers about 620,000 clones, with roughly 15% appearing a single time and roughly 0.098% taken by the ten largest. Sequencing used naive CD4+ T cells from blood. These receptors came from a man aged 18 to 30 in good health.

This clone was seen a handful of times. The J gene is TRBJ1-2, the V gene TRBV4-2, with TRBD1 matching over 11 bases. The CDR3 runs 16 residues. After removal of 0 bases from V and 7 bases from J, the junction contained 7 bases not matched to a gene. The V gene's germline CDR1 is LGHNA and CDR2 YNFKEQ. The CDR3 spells CASSQEDRGPRSGYTF. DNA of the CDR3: TGTGCCAGCAGCCAAGAGGACAGGGGGCCCCGAAGTGGCTACACCTTC.

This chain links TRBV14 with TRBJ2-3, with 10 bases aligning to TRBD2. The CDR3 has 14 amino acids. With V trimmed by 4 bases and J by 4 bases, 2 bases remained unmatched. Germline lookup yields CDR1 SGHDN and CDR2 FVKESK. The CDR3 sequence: CASSPLAGADTQYF. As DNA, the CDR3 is TGTGCCAGCAGCCCGCTAGCGGGAGCAGATACGCAGTATTTT.

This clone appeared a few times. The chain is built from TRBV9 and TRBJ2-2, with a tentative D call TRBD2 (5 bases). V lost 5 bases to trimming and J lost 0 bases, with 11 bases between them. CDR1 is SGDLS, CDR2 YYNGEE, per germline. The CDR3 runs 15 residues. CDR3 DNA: TGTGCCAGCAGGGCTGGGAGTTCGAACACCGGGGAGCTGTTTTTT. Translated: CASRAGSSNTGELFF.

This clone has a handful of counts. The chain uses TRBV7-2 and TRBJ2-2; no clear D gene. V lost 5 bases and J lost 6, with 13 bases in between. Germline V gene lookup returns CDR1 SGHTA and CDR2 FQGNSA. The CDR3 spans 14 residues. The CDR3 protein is CASSLGRAPGELFF. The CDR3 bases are TGTGCCAGCAGCCTCGGACGGGCGCCCGGGGAGCTGTTTTTT.

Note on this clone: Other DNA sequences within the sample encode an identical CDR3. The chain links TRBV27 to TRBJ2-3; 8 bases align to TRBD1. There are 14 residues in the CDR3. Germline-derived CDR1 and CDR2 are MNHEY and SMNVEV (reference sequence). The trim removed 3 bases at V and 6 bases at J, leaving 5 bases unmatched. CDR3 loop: CASSFQGAGDTQYF. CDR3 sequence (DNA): TGTGCCAGCAGTTTCCAGGGGGCAGGTGATACGCAGTATTTT.

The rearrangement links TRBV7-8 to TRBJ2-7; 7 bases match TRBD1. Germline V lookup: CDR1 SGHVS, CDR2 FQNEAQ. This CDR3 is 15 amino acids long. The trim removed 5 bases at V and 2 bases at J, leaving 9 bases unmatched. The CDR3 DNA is TGTGCCAGCAGCACCCGGACAGGCCGGGCCTACGAGCAGTACTTC. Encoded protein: CASSTRTGRAYEQYF.

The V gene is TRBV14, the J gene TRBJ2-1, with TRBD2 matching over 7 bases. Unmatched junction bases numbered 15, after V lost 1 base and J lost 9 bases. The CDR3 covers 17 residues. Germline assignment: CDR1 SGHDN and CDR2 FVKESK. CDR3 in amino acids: CASSQVGAGVARGEQFF. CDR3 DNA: TGTGCCAGCAGCCAAGTTGGGGCGGGAGTAGCGAGGGGTGAGCAGTTCTTC.

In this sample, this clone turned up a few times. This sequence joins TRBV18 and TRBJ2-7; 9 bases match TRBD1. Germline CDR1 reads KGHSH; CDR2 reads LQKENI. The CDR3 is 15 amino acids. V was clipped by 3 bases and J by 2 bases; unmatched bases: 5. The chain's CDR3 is CASSPRGQGPYEQYF. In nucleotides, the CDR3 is TGTGCCAGCTCACCGAGGGGACAGGGCCCCTACGAGCAGTACTTC.

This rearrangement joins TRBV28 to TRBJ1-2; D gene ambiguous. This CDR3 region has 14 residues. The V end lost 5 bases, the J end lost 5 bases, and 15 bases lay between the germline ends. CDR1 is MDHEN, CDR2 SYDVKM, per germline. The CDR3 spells CASSPWTGGYGYTF. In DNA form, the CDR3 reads TGTGCCAGCAGTCCGTGGACGGGAGGTTATGGCTACACCTTC.

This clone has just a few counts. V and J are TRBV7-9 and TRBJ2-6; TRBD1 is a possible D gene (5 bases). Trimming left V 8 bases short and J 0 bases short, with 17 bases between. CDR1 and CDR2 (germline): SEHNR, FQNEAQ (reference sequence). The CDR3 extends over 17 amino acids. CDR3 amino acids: CASPQGGWSSGANVLTF. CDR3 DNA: TGTGCCAGCCCTCAGGGCGGTTGGAGCTCTGGGGCCAACGTCCTGACTTTC.

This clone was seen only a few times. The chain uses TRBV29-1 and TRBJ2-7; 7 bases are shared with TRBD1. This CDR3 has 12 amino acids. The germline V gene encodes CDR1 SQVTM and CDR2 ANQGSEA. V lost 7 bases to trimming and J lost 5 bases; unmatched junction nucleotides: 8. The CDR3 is CSAIQGVDEQYF. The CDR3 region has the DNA TGCAGCGCAATCCAGGGGGTCGACGAGCAGTACTTC.

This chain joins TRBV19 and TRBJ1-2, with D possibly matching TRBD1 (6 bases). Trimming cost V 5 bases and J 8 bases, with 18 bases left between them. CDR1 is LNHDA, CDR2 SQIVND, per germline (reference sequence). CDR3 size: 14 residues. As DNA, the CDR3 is TGTGCCAGTAGTTCCCGTGACAGCGGGGGCGGCTACACCTTC. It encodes CASSSRDSGGGYTF. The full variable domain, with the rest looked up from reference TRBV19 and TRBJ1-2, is DGGITQSPKYLFRKEGQNVTLSCEQNLNHDAMYWYRQDPGQGLRLIYYSQIVNDFQKGDIAEGYSVSREKKESFPLTVTSAQKNPTAFYLCASSSRDSGGGYTFGSGTRLTVV.

CDR3 sequence: CASTPFGSGANVLTF. As DNA, the CDR3 is TGTGCCAGTACCCCATTTGGCTCTGGGGCCAACGTCCTGACTTTC. This sequence joins TRBV19 and TRBJ2-6; D is unresolved. Germline V CDR1 and CDR2: LNHDA, SQIVND (reference sequence). The CDR3 consists of 15 residues. The germline V and J ends were trimmed by 7 bases and 0 bases, with 10 bases remaining between them.

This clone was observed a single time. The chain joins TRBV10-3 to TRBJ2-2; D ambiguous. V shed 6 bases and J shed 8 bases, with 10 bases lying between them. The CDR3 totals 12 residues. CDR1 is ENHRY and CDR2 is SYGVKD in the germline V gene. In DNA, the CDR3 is TGTGCCATCAGGATCTATCAAGGGGAGCTGTTTTTT. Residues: CAIRIYQGELFF.

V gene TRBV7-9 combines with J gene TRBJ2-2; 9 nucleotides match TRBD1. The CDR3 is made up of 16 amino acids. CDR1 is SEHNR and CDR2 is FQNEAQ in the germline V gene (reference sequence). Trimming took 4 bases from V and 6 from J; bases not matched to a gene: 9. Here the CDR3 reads CASSSRRGQGSGELFF. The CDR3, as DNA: TGTGCCAGCAGCTCCCGGCGGGGACAGGGATCCGGGGAGCTGTTTTTT. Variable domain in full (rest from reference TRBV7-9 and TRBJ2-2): DTGVSQNPRHKITKRGQNVTFRCDPISEHNRLYWYRQTLGQGPEFLTYFQNEAQLEKSRLLSDRFSAERPKGSFSTLEIQRTEQGDSAMYLCASSSRRGQGSGELFFGEGSRLTVL.

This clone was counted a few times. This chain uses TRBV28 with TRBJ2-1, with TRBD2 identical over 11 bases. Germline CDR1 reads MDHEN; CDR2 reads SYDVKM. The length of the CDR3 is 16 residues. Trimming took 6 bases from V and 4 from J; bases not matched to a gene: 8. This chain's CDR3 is CASSLAGGFVYNEQFF. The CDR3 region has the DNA TGTGCCAGCAGCCTAGCGGGAGGCTTTGTTTACAATGAGCAGTTCTTC.

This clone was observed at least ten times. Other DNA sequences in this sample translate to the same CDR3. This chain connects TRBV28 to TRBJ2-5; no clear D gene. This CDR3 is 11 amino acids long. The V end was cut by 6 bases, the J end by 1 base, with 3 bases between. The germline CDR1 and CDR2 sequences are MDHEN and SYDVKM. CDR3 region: CASRGQETQYF. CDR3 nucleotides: TGTGCCAGCAGGGGCCAAGAGACCCAGTACTTC.

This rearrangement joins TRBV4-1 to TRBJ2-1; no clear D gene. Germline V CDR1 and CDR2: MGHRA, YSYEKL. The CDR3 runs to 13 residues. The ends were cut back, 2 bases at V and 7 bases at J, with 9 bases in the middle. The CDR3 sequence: CASSQIVINEQFF. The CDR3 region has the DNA TGCGCCAGCAGCCAAATTGTAATAAATGAGCAGTTCTTC.

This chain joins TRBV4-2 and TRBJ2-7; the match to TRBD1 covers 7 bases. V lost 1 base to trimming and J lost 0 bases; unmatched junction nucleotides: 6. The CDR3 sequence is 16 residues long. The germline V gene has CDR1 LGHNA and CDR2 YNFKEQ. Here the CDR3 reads CASSQADRSSSYEQYF. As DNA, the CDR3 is TGTGCCAGCAGCCAAGCGGACAGGTCGAGCTCCTACGAGCAGTACTTC.

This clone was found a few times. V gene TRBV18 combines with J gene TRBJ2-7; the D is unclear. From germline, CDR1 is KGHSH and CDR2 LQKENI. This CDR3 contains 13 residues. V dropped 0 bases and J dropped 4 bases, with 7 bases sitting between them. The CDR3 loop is CASSPPRVYEQYF. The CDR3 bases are TGTGCCAGCTCACCACCGCGCGTTTACGAGCAGTACTTC. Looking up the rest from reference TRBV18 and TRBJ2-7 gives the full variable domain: NAGVMQNPRHLVRRRGQEARLRCSPMKGHSHVYWYRQLPEEGLKFMVYLQKENIIDESGMPKERFSAEFPKEGPSILRIQQVVRGDSAAYFCASSPPRVYEQYFGPGTRLTVT.

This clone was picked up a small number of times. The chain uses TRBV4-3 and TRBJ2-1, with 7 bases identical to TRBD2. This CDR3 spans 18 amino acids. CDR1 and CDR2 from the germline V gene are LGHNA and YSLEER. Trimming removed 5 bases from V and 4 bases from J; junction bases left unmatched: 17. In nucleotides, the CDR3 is TGCGCCAGCAGCGAAGGGAGGGATAGGAGGGGATCTTACAATGAGCAGTTCTTC. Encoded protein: CASSEGRDRRGSYNEQFF.

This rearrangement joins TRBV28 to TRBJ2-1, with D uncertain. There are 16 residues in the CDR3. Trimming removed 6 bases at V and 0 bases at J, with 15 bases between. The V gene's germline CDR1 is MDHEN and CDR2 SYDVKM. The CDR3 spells CASRPSEVPSYNEQFF. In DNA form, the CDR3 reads TGTGCCAGCAGACCTTCTGAGGTACCCTCCTACAATGAGCAGTTCTTC. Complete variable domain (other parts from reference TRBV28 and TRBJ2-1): DVKVTQSSRYLVKRTGEKVFLECVQDMDHENMFWYRQDPGLGLRLIYFSYDVKMKEKGDIPEGYSVSREKKERFSLILESASTNQTSMYLCASRPSEVPSYNEQFFGPGTRLTVL.

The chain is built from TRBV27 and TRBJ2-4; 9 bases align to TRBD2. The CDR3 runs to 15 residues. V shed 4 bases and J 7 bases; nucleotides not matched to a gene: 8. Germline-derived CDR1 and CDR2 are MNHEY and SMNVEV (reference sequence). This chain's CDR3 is CASSSWLTSGNIQYF. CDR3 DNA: TGTGCCAGCAGTTCATGGTTGACTAGCGGTAACATTCAGTACTTC.

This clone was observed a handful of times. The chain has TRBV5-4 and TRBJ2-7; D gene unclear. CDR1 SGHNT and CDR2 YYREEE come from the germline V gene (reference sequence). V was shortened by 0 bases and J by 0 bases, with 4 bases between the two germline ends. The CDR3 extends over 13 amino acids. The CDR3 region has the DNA TGTGCCAGCAGCTTGGCCCCCTCCTACGAGCAGTACTTC. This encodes CASSLAPSYEQYF.

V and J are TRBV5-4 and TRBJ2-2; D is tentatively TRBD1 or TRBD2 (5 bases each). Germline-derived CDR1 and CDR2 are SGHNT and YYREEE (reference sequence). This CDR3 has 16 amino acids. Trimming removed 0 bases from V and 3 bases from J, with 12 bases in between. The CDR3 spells CASSLGSGSDTGELFF. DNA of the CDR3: TGTGCCAGCAGCTTGGGATCAGGGAGTGACACCGGGGAGCTGTTTTTT. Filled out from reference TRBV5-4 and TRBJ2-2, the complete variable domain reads ETGVTQSPTHLIKTRGQQVTLRCSSQSGHNTVSWYQQALGQGPQFIFQYYREEENGRGNFPPRFSGLQFPNYSSELNVNALELDDSALYLCASSLGSGSDTGELFFGEGSRLTVL.

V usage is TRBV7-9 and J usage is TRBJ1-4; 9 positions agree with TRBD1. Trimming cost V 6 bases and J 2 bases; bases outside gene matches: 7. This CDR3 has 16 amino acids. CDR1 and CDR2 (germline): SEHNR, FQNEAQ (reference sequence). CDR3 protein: CASRIQGARTNEKLFF. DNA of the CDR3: TGTGCCAGCAGGATACAGGGGGCACGCACTAATGAAAAACTGTTTTTT.

The CDR3: CASSPIQYAEAFF. The CDR3 DNA reads as TGTGCCAGCTCACCAATACAGTATGCTGAAGCTTTCTTT. The V and J genes are TRBV18 and TRBJ1-1; D not certain. Germline V CDR1 and CDR2: KGHSH, LQKENI. CDR3 length: 13 amino acids. Deletions cut 2 bases from V and 6 bases from J, with 10 bases between.